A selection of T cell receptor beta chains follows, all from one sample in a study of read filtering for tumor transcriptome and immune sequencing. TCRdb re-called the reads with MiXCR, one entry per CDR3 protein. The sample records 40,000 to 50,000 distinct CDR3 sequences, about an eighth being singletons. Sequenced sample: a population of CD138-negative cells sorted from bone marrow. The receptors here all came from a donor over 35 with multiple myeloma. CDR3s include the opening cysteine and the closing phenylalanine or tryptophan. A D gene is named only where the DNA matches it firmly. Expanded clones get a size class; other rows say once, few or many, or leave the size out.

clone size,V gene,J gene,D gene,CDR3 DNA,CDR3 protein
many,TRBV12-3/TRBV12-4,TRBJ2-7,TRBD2,TGTGCCAGCAGTAGCGGGAGATCCTACGAGCAGTACTTC,CASSSGRSYEQYF
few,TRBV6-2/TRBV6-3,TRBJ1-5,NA,TGTGCCAGCAGCCCTACAGGGTTCCATCAGCCCCGGCATTTT,CASSPTGFHQPRHF
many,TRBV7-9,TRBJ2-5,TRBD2,TGTGCCAGCAGCCGTTTGGCGGGAGAGTGGACTGGAGAGACCCAGTACTTC,CASSRLAGEWTGETQYF
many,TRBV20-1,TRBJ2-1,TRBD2,TGCAGTGCACAAAGCGGGAGAGGCTCCTACAATGAGCAGTTCTTC,CSAQSGRGSYNEQFF
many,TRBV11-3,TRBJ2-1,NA,TGTGCCAGCAGCTCGATCCAGACTGGAACGAAGCAGTTCTTC,CASSSIQTGTKQFF
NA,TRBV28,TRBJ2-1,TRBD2,TGTGCCAGCAGTTTATTTGCATCGCTGGGGGGGGTCGACAATGAGCAGTTCTTC,CASSLFASLGGVDNEQFF
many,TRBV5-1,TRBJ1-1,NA,TGCGCCAGCAGCTCGTCGGGGGTGAACACTGAAGCTTTCTTT,CASSSSGVNTEAFF
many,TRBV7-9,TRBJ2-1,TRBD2,TGTGCCAGCAGCACTAGCGGGGGAGTTTACCATGAGCAGTTCTTC,CASSTSGGVYHEQFF
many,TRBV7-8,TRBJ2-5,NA,TGTGCCAGCAGTCAAACTCAGGGGTACCAAGAGACCCAGTACTTC,CASSQTQGYQETQYF
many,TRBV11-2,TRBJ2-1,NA,TGTGCCAGCAGCTTTCCCGGGAGCTCCTACAATGAGCAGTTCTTC,CASSFPGSSYNEQFF
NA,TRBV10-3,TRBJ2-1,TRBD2,TGTGCCATCACCCAGGGACTAGCTCGGGATGAGCAGTTCTTC,CAITQGLARDEQFF
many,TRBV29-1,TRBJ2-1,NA,TGCAGCGCTAGGCAGGGCACTGAGCAGTTCTTC,CSARQGTEQFF
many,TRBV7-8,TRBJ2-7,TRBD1,TGTGCCAGCAGCTCGACGGGACAGGTGGCCTACGAGCAGTACTTC,CASSSTGQVAYEQYF
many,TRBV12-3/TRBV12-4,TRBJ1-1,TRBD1,TGTGCCAGCAGACAGCTTACAGGGGGAACTGAAGCTTTCTTT,CASRQLTGGTEAFF
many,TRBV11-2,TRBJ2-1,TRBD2,TGTGCCAGCAGGGCTGGACTAGCGTCGTTCTTC,CASRAGLASFF
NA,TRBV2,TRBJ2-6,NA,TGTGCCAGCAAGTTGAGGTCGCCGGGCGGGGGGGCCAACGTCCTGACTTTC,CASKLRSPGGGANVLTF
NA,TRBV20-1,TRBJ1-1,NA,TGCAGTGCGAGCAACAGCTTGAACACTGAAGCTTTCTTT,CSASNSLNTEAFF
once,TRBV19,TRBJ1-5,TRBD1,TGTGGCAGTAGTGGGACAGGGGGCGATCAGCCCCAGCATTTT,CGSSGTGGDQPQHF
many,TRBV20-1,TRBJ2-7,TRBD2,TGCAGTGCTCCGACTAGCGGACCCTACGAGCAGTACTTC,CSAPTSGPYEQYF
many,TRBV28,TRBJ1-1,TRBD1,TGTGCCAGCAGCGCCGCCCGGACAGGGTGGAACACTGAAGCTTTCTTT,CASSAARTGWNTEAFF
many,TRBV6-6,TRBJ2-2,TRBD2,TGTGCCAGCAGTTACTCCGGGGGGTTAAACACCGGGGAGCTGTTTTTT,CASSYSGGLNTGELFF
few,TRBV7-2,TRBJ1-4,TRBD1,TGTGCCAGCAGGCAACCGGGACAGGGATCCGAAAAACTGTTTTTT,CASRQPGQGSEKLFF
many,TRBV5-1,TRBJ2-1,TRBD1,TGCGCCAGCAGCACGTACAGGGGTAATGAGCAGTTCTTC,CASSTYRGNEQFF
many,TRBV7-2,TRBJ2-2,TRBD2,TGTGCCAGCAGCCCTAGGCAAGTGGGAGGGCCCTTCACCGGGGAGCTGTTTTTT,CASSPRQVGGPFTGELFF
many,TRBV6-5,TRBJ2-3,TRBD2,TGTGCCAGCAGTTTTAGCGGGGGGAGCACAGATACGCAGTATTTT,CASSFSGGSTDTQYF
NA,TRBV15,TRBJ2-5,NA,TGTGCCACCAGCAGAGATGGGGTTCTATGGGGGGCCAATAATCAAGAGACCCAGTACTTC,CATSRDGVLWGANNQETQYF
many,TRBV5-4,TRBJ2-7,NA,TGTGCCAGCAGCCTCCCAGAGACTAATTTCTACGAGCAGTACTTC,CASSLPETNFYEQYF
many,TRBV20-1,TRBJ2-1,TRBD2,TGCAGTGCCAAGCTTTTGGGGGTAGCGGGGTTCGTACATGAGCAGTTCTTC,CSAKLLGVAGFVHEQFF
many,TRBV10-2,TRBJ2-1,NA,TGCGCCAGCAGCGATTACAATGAGCAGTTCTTC,CASSDYNEQFF
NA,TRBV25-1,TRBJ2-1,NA,TGCGCCAGCAGTGAATATTTCCCCTCGAAATGGCAGTTATTC,CASSEYFPSKWQLF
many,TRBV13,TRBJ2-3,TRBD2,TGTGCCAGCAGCCCCTGGACTAGCGGGACTAGCACAGATACGCAGTATTTT,CASSPWTSGTSTDTQYF
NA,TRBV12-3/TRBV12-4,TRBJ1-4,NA,TGTGCCAGCAGTTTATTACAGGGTATAAATGAAAAACTGTTTTTT,CASSLLQGINEKLFF
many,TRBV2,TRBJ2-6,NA,TGTGCCAGCAGTGAGATCAGCACTGGGGCCAACGTCCTGACTTTC,CASSEISTGANVLTF
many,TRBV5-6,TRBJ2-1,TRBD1,TGTGCCAGCAGCTTGGCACAGGGGAGCTATGAGCAGTTCTTC,CASSLAQGSYEQFF
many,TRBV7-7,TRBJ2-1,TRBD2,TGTGCTAGCAGCTTAGAGACTAGCGAGTACAATGAGCAGTTCTTC,CASSLETSEYNEQFF
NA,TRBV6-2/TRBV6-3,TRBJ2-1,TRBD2,TGTGCCAGCAGTCTCCGGCCAGCGGGGTACAATGAGCAGTTCTTC,CASSLRPAGYNEQFF
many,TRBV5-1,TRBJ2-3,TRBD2,TGCGCCAGCAGCTCCTCTAGCGGCATCACAGATACGCAGTATTTT,CASSSSSGITDTQYF
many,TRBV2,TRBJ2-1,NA,TGTGCCAGCCCGGCGGCGGTAAGCTCCTACAATGAGCAGTTCTTC,CASPAAVSSYNEQFF
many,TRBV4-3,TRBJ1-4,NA,TGTGCCAGCAGCCGAGAGACCGCTTCAAGCGAAAAACTGTTTTTT,CASSRETASSEKLFF
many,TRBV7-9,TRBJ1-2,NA,TGTGCCAGCAGCTTGACGGGGATCGATGGCTACACCTTC,CASSLTGIDGYTF
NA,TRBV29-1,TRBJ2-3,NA,TGCAGCGTTGAGACAGCCTCCACAGATACGCAGTATTTT,CSVETASTDTQYF
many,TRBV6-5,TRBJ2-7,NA,TGTGCCAGCGGGGGGTCAAGCTCCTACGAGCAGTACTTC,CASGGSSSYEQYF
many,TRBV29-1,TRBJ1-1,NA,TGCAGCGGCAAACAAAGGAACACTGAAGCTTTCTTT,CSGKQRNTEAFF
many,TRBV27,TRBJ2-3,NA,TGTGCCAGCAGTTTAAGCAGGACAGATACGCAGTATTTT,CASSLSRTDTQYF